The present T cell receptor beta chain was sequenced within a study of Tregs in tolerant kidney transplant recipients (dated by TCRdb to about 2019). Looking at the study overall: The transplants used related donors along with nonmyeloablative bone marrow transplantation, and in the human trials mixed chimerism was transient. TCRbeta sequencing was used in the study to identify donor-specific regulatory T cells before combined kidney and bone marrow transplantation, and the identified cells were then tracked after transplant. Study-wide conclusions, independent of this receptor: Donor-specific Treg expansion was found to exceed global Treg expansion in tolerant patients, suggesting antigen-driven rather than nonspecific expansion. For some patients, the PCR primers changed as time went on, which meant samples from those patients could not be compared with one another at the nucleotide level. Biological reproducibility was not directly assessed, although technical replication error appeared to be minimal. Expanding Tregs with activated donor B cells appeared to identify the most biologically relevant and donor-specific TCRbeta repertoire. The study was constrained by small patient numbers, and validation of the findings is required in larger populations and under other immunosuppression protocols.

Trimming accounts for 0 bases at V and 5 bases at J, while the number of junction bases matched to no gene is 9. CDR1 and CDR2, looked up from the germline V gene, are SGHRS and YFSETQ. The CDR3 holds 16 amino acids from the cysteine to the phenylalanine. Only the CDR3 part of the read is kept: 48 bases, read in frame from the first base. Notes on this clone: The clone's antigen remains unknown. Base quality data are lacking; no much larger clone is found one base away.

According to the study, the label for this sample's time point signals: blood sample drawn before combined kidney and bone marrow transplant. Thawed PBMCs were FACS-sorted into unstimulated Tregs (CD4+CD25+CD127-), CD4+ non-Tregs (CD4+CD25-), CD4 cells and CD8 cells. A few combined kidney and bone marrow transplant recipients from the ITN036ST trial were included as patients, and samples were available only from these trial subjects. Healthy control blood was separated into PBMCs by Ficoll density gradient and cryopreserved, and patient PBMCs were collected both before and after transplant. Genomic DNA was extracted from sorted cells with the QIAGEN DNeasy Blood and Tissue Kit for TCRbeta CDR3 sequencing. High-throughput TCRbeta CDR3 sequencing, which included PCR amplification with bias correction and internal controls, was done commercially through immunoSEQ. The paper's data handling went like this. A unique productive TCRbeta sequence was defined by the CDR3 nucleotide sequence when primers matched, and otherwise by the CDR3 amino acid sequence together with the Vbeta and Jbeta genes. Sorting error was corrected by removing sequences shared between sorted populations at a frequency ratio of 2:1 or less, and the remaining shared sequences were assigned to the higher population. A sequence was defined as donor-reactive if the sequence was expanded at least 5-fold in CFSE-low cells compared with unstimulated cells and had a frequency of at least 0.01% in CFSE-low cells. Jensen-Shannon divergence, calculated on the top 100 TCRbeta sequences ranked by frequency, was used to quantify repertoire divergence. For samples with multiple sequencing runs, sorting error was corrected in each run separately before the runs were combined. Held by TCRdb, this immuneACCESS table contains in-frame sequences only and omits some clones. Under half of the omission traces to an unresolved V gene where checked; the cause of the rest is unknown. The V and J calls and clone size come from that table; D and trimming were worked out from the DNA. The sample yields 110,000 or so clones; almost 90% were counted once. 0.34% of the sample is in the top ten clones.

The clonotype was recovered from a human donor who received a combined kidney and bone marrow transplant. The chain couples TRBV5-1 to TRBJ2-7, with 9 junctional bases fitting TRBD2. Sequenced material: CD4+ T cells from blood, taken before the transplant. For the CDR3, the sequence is CASSLGAGTSYDEQYF. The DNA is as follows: TGCGCCAGCAGCTTGGGGGCCGGGACTAGCTACGACGAGCAGTACTTC.